The 31 T cell receptor beta chains in this list originate from one sample, sequenced in a study of blood T cell repertoires in COVID-19. Libraries were prepared by immunoSEQ multiplex PCR; TCRdb keeps only in-frame clonotypes and omits some of them. Of 280,000 or so clones listed, approximately 83% are singletons. Source material: peripheral blood. These receptor sequences come from a woman aged 45-60 years who had recovered from COVID-19.

The chain employs TRBV28 and TRBJ2-3; 10 bases are a match to TRBD2. Germline lookup yields CDR1 MDHEN and CDR2 SYDVKM. CDR3 size: 16 residues. The V gene end was trimmed by 6 bases and the J gene end by 1 base; junction bases not matched to a gene: 7. This chain's CDR3 is CASRPTGTSGTDTQYF. For the CDR3, the DNA is TGTGCCAGCAGGCCTACCGGGACTAGCGGCACAGATACGCAGTATTTT. Full variable domain (outside the CDR3, taken from reference TRBV28 and TRBJ2-3): DVKVTQSSRYLVKRTGEKVFLECVQDMDHENMFWYRQDPGLGLRLIYFSYDVKMKEKGDIPEGYSVSREKKERFSLILESASTNQTSMYLCASRPTGTSGTDTQYFGPGTRLTVL.

The chain is built from TRBV7-9 and TRBJ2-7; 7 bases line up with TRBD1. There are 14 residues in the CDR3. Germline V lookup: CDR1 SEHNR, CDR2 FQNEAQ (reference sequence). Germline trimming cut 1 base from V and 3 bases from J; bases unmatched to any gene: 3. In nucleotides, the CDR3 is TGTGCCAGCAGCTTAGGTGCAGGGGGCTACGAGCAGTACTTC. It yields the protein CASSLGAGGYEQYF.

The chain joins TRBV30 to TRBJ1-4; D is possibly TRBD1 (6 bases). V gave up 2 bases and J gave up 3 bases, with 13 bases separating them. The CDR3 length is 15 residues. Germline loops: CDR1 GTSNPN, CDR2 SVGIG (reference sequence). This CDR3 reads CAWSLGGAANEKLFF. The CDR3 region has the DNA TGTGCCTGGAGTCTTGGGGGGGCGGCTAATGAAAAACTGTTTTTT.

The V gene is TRBV4-1, the J gene TRBJ2-4, with D uncertain. Germline CDR1 MGHRA, CDR2 YSYEKL. The CDR3 has 15 residues. V lost 1 base and J 1 base, leaving 8 bases between the germline ends. CDR3 in amino acids: CASSQVYSAKNIQYF. The DNA of the CDR3 is TGCGCCAGCAGCCAAGTTTATTCGGCCAAAAACATTCAGTACTTC.

The CDR3 nucleotides are TGTGCCAGCTTTGGAACACAAACAGGGCCCGGCAATCAGCCCCAGCATTTT. Its translation is CASFGTQTGPGNQPQHF. The rearrangement joins TRBV21-1 to TRBJ1-5; TRBD1, the table's D call, was not compared with the DNA. TRBV21-1 is classified as a pseudogene. This CDR3 contains 17 residues.

This clone has ten or more counts. This chain connects TRBV7-2 to TRBJ1-5; D may be TRBD1 (6 bases). The CDR3 is made up of 13 amino acids. Germline CDR1 is SGHTA and CDR2 is FQGNSA. Trimming pared 4 bases from V and 2 bases from J, leaving 6 bases between. CDR3 residues: CASSYRGNQPQHF. The CDR3 region has the DNA TGTGCCAGCAGCTACAGGGGCAATCAGCCCCAGCATTTT.

The chain is built from TRBV5-6 and TRBJ2-3, with 10 bases matching TRBD1. The ends lost 4 bases at V and 1 base at J; junction bases unmatched: 6. CDR1 and CDR2 (germline): SGHDT, YYEEEE. CDR3 length: 16 residues. DNA of the CDR3: TGTGCCAGCAGCCGAATGACAGGGGGCGGCACAGATACGCAGTATTTT. Amino acids: CASSRMTGGGTDTQYF. Full variable domain (rest looked up from reference TRBV5-6 and TRBJ2-3): DAGVTQSPTHLIKTRGQQVTLRCSPKSGHDTVSWYQQALGQGPQFIFQYYEEEERQRGNFPDRFSGHQFPNYSSELNVNALLLGDSALYLCASSRMTGGGTDTQYFGPGTRLTVL.

The chain joins TRBV21-1 to TRBJ1-1; the table's D call of TRBD1 was not tested on the DNA. TRBV21-1 is a known pseudogene. This CDR3 contains 16 residues. CDR3 nucleotides: TGTGCCAGCAGCAAAGAGGACAGGGGTTGGCACACTGAAGCTTTCTTT. Residues: CASSKEDRGWHTEAFF.

The CDR3 sequence: CAISESASLFSEQYF. The CDR3 DNA reads TGTGCCATCAGTGAGTCGGCTAGCCTTTTTAGCGAGCAGTACTTC. The chain carries TRBV10-3 and TRBJ2-7; D is possibly TRBD2 (5 bases). CDR1 ENHRY and CDR2 SYGVKD come from the germline V gene. The V gene lost 0 bases and the J gene lost 6 bases, with 15 bases spanning the gap. The CDR3 runs to 15 residues.

The chain carries TRBV6-6 and TRBJ2-7; a possible D gene is TRBD2 (6 bases). The CDR3 contains 14 residues. Germline V lookup: CDR1 MNHNY, CDR2 SVGAGI (reference sequence). V was pared by 1 base and J by 10 bases, with 17 bases between. The CDR3 DNA follows: TGTGCCAGCAGTTACTACCGAAGGACTACCCTCCAGTACTTC. This encodes CASSYYRRTTLQYF.

V gene TRBV4-3 combines with J gene TRBJ2-7; no clear D gene. This CDR3 region has 13 residues. Trimming cost V 0 bases and J 5 bases, with 8 bases left between them. Germline CDR1 and CDR2: LGHNA and YSLEER. As DNA, the CDR3 is TGCGCCAGCAGCCAAGATTCTACCGACGAGCAGTACTTC. Protein sequence: CASSQDSTDEQYF.

The chain has TRBV7-9 and TRBJ2-2; D not resolved. The V end was cut by 0 bases, the J end by 3 bases, with 5 bases between. Germline V gene data show CDR1 as SEHNR and CDR2 as FQNEAQ (reference sequence). This CDR3 is 14 amino acids long. The CDR3 here is CASSLASYTGELFF. CDR3 coding DNA: TGTGCCAGCAGCTTAGCGTCTTACACCGGGGAGCTGTTTTTT. The complete variable domain, with remaining parts taken from reference TRBV7-9 and TRBJ2-2, reads DTGVSQNPRHKITKRGQNVTFRCDPISEHNRLYWYRQTLGQGPEFLTYFQNEAQLEKSRLLSDRFSAERPKGSFSTLEIQRTEQGDSAMYLCASSLASYTGELFFGEGSRLTVL.

This clone was counted only a few times. This chain links TRBV6-1 with TRBJ2-7, with D possibly TRBD2 on 5 matching bases. CDR1 and CDR2 from the germline V gene are MNHNS and SASEGT. This CDR3 contains 16 residues. V was trimmed by 4 bases and J by 3 bases, leaving 19 bases between them. This chain's CDR3 is CASSALAGPKGYEQYF. In DNA, the CDR3 is TGTGCCAGCAGTGCCTTGGCGGGTCCGAAGGGCTACGAGCAGTACTTC.

J is TRBJ1-5 and V is TRBV9, with a weak D call TRBD1 (6 bases). V was trimmed by 6 bases and J by 3 bases, leaving 16 bases between them. Germline values: CDR1 SGDLS, CDR2 YYNGEE. CDR3 length: 15 residues. This CDR3 is CASTRTGNPNQPQHF. As DNA, the CDR3 is TGTGCCAGCACTCGAACAGGGAATCCCAATCAGCCCCAGCATTTT.

This clone has only one observation. V is TRBV6-2 or TRBV6-3 and J is TRBJ1-3; the D gene is possibly TRBD1 (6 bases). Trimming left V 4 bases short and J 4 bases short, with 11 bases between. CDR3 size: 14 residues. Germline CDR1 is MNHEY and CDR2 is SVGEGT. The CDR3 region has the DNA TGTGCCAGCAGTTCGGCAGGGGCCGGAAACACCATATATTTT. This sequence encodes CASSSAGAGNTIYF.

Only one count was recorded for this clone. The chain couples TRBV6-2 or TRBV6-3 to TRBJ1-5, with D maybe TRBD1 (5 bases). With 0 bases removed from V and 7 bases from J, the gap between germline ends came to 10 bases. This CDR3 contains 14 residues. The germline V gene encodes CDR1 MNHEY and CDR2 SVGEGT. The CDR3 sequence is CASSYSGRRQPQHF. The CDR3 nucleotides are TGTGCCAGCAGTTACTCGGGGCGTAGGCAGCCCCAGCATTTT.

As regards this clone: Within the sample, other DNA sequences also encode this same CDR3. The chain joins TRBV4-3 to TRBJ2-5; 11 bases agree with TRBD2. Germline V gives CDR1 LGHNA, CDR2 YSLEER. Unmatched junction bases numbered 6, after V lost 1 base and J lost 5 bases. This CDR3 is built from 16 residues. The CDR3 region has the DNA TGCGCCAGCAGCCAAGTCCTAGCGGGAGGTGGGGAGACCCAGTACTTC. Translating it yields CASSQVLAGGGETQYF.

The table lists this clone with a count of one. This rearrangement joins TRBV7-3 to TRBJ2-5; weak D call: TRBD2 (6 bases). The V and J ends lost 5 bases and 4 bases respectively, with 35 bases between them. Germline V gene sequence: CDR1 SGHTA, CDR2 FQGTGA. The CDR3 sequence is 21 residues long. CDR3 in DNA: TGTGCCAGCAGCCCCATATCTCCGACCATATCGGGGGAGATCTTAGGAGAGACCCAGTACTTC. Amino acid sequence: CASSPISPTISGEILGETQYF.

The chain has TRBV27 and TRBJ2-7; D ambiguous. This CDR3 comprises 14 residues. CDR1 is MNHEY and CDR2 is SMNVEV in the germline V gene (reference sequence). V dropped 6 bases and J dropped 2 bases, with 14 bases sitting between them. The CDR3: CASRNMQETYEQYF. The CDR3 DNA reads TGTGCCAGCAGAAACATGCAGGAAACCTACGAGCAGTACTTC.

CDR3 protein: CASSSSDSRSYEQYF. CDR3 coding DNA: TGTGCCAGCAGCTCATCCGACAGCCGGTCCTACGAGCAGTACTTC. The chain combines TRBV11-3 with TRBJ2-7, with TRBD1 as a possible D gene (5 bases). V was cut by 4 bases and J by 1 base, with 14 bases left in between. The CDR3 has 15 residues. CDR1 SGHNT and CDR2 YENEEA come from the germline V gene.

This rearrangement joins TRBV27 to TRBJ2-7; 8 bases are shared with TRBD2. The germline V gene has CDR1 MNHEY and CDR2 SMNVEV (reference sequence). The CDR3 spans 13 residues. V was pared by 4 bases and J by 7 bases, with 6 bases of the junction left unmatched. The CDR3 protein is CASSSTTGGEQYF. CDR3 nucleotides: TGTGCCAGCAGTTCGACGACGGGAGGGGAGCAGTACTTC.

The J gene is TRBJ2-7, the V gene TRBV11-1, with 7 bases identical to TRBD1. CDR1 SGHAT and CDR2 FQDESV come from the germline V gene (reference sequence). The V and J ends lost 1 base and 3 bases, in that order; junction bases with no gene match: 3. The CDR3 spans 14 residues. As DNA, the CDR3 is TGTGCCAGCAGCTTAGGAGGGGGCATCTACGAGCAGTACTTC. Protein sequence: CASSLGGGIYEQYF.

This chain links TRBV28 with TRBJ2-3, with a weak D call TRBD2 (7 bases). Per the germline V gene, CDR1 is MDHEN and CDR2 is SYDVKM. The CDR3 runs 14 residues. V lost 10 bases to trimming and J lost 5 bases, with 19 bases between them. CDR3 sequence reads: CATSEGGRVDTQYF. The DNA for the CDR3 is TGTGCCACGTCCGAGGGGGGGCGGGTAGATACGCAGTATTTT.

The rearrangement uses TRBV2 and TRBJ1-6, with no clear D. The ends were cut back, 6 bases at V and 7 bases at J, with 16 bases in the middle. The CDR3 totals 15 residues. Germline loops: CDR1 SNHLY, CDR2 FYNNEI. The CDR3, as DNA: TGTGCCAGCAGCGCTCTAGGCCTCGGGAATTCACCCCTCCACTTT. It is translated as CASSALGLGNSPLHF.

V and J are TRBV11-1 and TRBJ2-1; 13 nucleotides line up with TRBD2. J lost 7 bases, V lost 5 bases, and 8 bases had no gene match. CDR1 and CDR2 from the germline V gene are SGHAT and FQDESV (reference sequence). CDR3 size: 16 residues. CDR3 nucleotide sequence: TGTGCCAGCAGCCCGAGGACTAGCGGGAGCGGAAATGAGCAGTTCTTC. Protein sequence: CASSPRTSGSGNEQFF.

The chain couples TRBV25-1 to TRBJ1-2, with 9 bases identical to TRBD1. Germline V gene sequence: CDR1 MGHDK, CDR2 SYGVNS. Germline trimming cut 4 bases from V and 7 bases from J; bases unmatched to any gene: 10. This CDR3 is 15 amino acids long. This CDR3 reads CASSGRTGVVRGYTF. The CDR3 DNA follows: TGTGCCAGCAGTGGCAGGACAGGGGTTGTGCGTGGCTACACCTTC.

In this sample, this clone turned up once. The chain employs TRBV9 and TRBJ2-5; 8 nucleotides agree with TRBD2. Losses at the gene ends were 2 bases for V and 3 bases for J; bases not matched to a gene: 9. CDR3 length equals 16 residues. From germline, CDR1 is SGDLS and CDR2 YYNGEE. CDR3 sequence: CASSVGTGTREETQYF. CDR3 bases: TGTGCCAGCAGCGTGGGGACCGGGACTAGAGAAGAGACCCAGTACTTC.

V is TRBV6-5 and J is TRBJ2-7; D gene ambiguous. CDR1 and CDR2 (germline): MNHEY, SVGAGI. The CDR3 sequence is 13 residues long. V shed 6 bases and J shed 2 bases, with 11 bases lying between them. CDR3 nucleotides: TGTGCCAGCAGCACCTCGAGGACCTACGAGCAGTACTTC. This gives the protein CASSTSRTYEQYF.

This chain links TRBV28 with TRBJ2-7; 11 nucleotides align to TRBD1. V dropped 6 bases and J dropped 6; count of bases not matched to a gene: 7. CDR1 is MDHEN and CDR2 is SYDVKM in the germline V gene. This CDR3 region has 14 residues. The CDR3 DNA sequence: TGTGCCAGCAGACTACCCGGGACAGGGGGCGAGCAGTACTTC. This translates into CASRLPGTGGEQYF.

The CDR3 nucleotides are TGTGCCAGCAGTACACTTACAGGGGCGCGGAGCAATCAGCCCCAGCATTTT. This encodes CASSTLTGARSNQPQHF. This chain uses TRBV28 with TRBJ1-5, with 7 positions matching TRBD1. The V and J ends lost 5 bases and 1 base, in that order; junction bases with no gene match: 11. The germline V gene encodes CDR1 MDHEN and CDR2 SYDVKM. CDR3 length: 17 residues.

The chain is built from TRBV6-5 and TRBJ1-2; D is unclear. There are 14 residues in the CDR3. CDR1 MNHEY and CDR2 SVGAGI come from the germline V gene. Trimming left V 5 bases short and J 6 bases short, with 16 bases between. CDR3: CASSRSGGGNGYTF. CDR3 nucleotide sequence: TGTGCCAGCAGTAGGTCGGGAGGTGGGAATGGCTACACCTTC.